The clone carrying this T cell receptor (beta chain) was recorded at least ten times. Antigen: not known. Time point described: patch test 1, 2 weeks after DPC sensitization. Described treatment: therapeutic diphenylcyclopropenone sensitization with weekly scalp DPC. Each patch test followed a blood draw. The study drew its donors from alopecia patients who were 18 to 70 years old and suitable for DPC. The CDR3 is made up of 16 amino acids. Losses at the gene ends were 3 bases for V and 3 bases for J; bases not matched to a gene: 10. Germline V gene sequence: CDR1 MNHEY, CDR2 SMNVEV (reference sequence). The sample belongs to a study of human T cells and chemical hapten exposure. Study-wide results and limits: Patch test score rose with PT1 expanded TCRs, significant at 8, 16, 32, not 4. TCRs whose frequency exceeded 1 in 1000 remained the same following DPC sensitization.

TCRdb re-derived calls from the RACE reads in MiXCR, one entry per CDR3 protein. The data hold some 400,000 distinct CDR3 sequences, with nearly 5% observed a single time. This clonotype was sampled from a woman aged 50 to 60 with alopecia areata. Some clones in this sample may be carry-over from other donors' samples. The chain has TRBV27 and TRBJ1-2; 7 nucleotides match TRBD1. The sample here was whole blood, taken in connection with sensitization to the hapten diphenylcyclopropenone (DPC). DNA for the CDR3: TGTGCCAGCAGTTTGTTCTCGGGACAGCGATACTATGGCTACACCTTC. The encoded protein is CASSLFSGQRYYGYTF.